A selection of T cell receptor beta chains follows, all from one sample in a study of cytomegalovirus exposure and HLA in healthy donors. Clones were sequenced by immunoSEQ multiplex PCR, and TCRdb holds only the in-frame ones, with some missing. The sample carries 90,000 to 150,000 clones, 77% recorded once. Sequenced: PBMCs. Every receptor here comes from a man aged 45 to 65 in good health and CMV-seropositive. CDR3s include the opening cysteine and the closing phenylalanine or tryptophan. A D gene is named only where the DNA matches it firmly. Where a row states a size, it is once, few, many or the class of an expanded clone; other rows omit it.

clone_size | j_call | d_call | v_call | cdr3_aa | cdr3_nt
few | TRBJ2-5 | TRBD2 | TRBV28 | CASSSGGEETQYF | TGTGCCAGCAGTTCGGGGGGTGAGGAGACCCAGTACTTC
NA | TRBJ1-5 | NA | TRBV19 | CASSMRESQPQHF | TGTGCCAGTAGTATGAGGGAATCTCAGCCCCAGCATTTT
NA | TRBJ2-5 | TRBD2 | TRBV5-1 | CASSLGTRPQETQYF | TGCGCCAGCAGCTTGGGGACTAGGCCCCAAGAGACCCAGTACTTC
NA | TRBJ2-1 | NA | TRBV4-1 | CASSPSEVSSYNEQFF | TGCGCCAGCAGCCCCTCCGAGGTTAGCTCCTACAATGAGCAGTTCTTC
NA | TRBJ1-6 | TRBD1 | TRBV6-5 | CASSGQGGGSPLHF | TGTGCCAGCAGTGGACAGGGGGGTGGTTCACCCCTCCACTTT
NA | TRBJ1-2 | NA | TRBV7-9 | CASSLADGTFYGYTF | TGTGCCAGCAGCTTAGCGGACGGGACATTCTATGGCTACACCTTC
NA | TRBJ1-1 | NA | TRBV15 | CATSRPPTGGNTEAFF | TGTGCCACCAGCAGACCTCCGACAGGAGGGAACACTGAAGCTTTCTTT
NA | TRBJ1-1 | TRBD1 | TRBV6-1 | CASSVRQGNTEAFF | TGTGCCAGCAGTGTTCGACAGGGGAACACTGAAGCTTTCTTT
few | TRBJ1-2 | TRBD1 | TRBV7-2 | CASSFPGQAFGYTF | TGTGCCAGCAGCTTCCCGGGACAGGCTTTTGGCTACACCTTC
NA | TRBJ2-1 | NA | TRBV21-1 | CASSKWGLADYNEQFF | TGTGCCAGCAGCAAATGGGGACTAGCGGATTACAATGAGCAGTTCTTC
NA | TRBJ1-2 | NA | TRBV11-2 | CASSFQASYGYTF | TGTGCCAGCAGCTTCCAGGCCTCCTATGGCTACACCTTC
once | TRBJ1-6 | NA | TRBV27 | CASSSYDDSPLHF | TGTGCCAGCAGTTCCTACGATGATTCACCCCTCCACTTT
NA | TRBJ2-7 | NA | TRBV5-6 | CASSLSGSLREQYF | TGTGCCAGCAGCCTTTCTGGGTCGTTGCGGGAGCAGTACTTC
few | TRBJ2-6 | TRBD1 | TRBV14 | CASSQLTGTGANVLTF | TGTGCCAGCAGCCAACTGACAGGGACTGGGGCCAACGTCCTGACTTTC
NA | TRBJ2-1 | TRBD2 | TRBV4-3 | CASSQSPLANNEQFF | TGCGCCAGCAGCCAATCCCCACTAGCGAACAATGAGCAGTTCTTC
few | TRBJ2-7 | NA | TRBV6-5 | CASSYSTTYTYEQYF | TGTGCCAGCAGTTACTCGACTACTTATACCTACGAGCAGTACTTC
NA | TRBJ2-7 | TRBD2 | TRBV29-1 | CSVAQGGNEQYF | TGCAGCGTTGCCCAGGGAGGGAACGAGCAGTACTTC
few | TRBJ2-3 | NA | TRBV5-1 | CASSLVSTDTQYF | TGCGCCAGCAGCTTGGTATCCACAGATACGCAGTATTTT
NA | TRBJ2-1 | TRBD1 | TRBV7-3 | CASSPQGAYYNEQFF | TGTGCCAGCAGCCCCCAGGGGGCTTACTACAATGAGCAGTTCTTC
once | TRBJ1-1 | NA | TRBV6-1 | CASRRREPNTEAFF | TGTGCCAGCAGACGCAGGGAACCGAACACTGAAGCTTTCTTT
NA | TRBJ1-1 | TRBD1 | TRBV11-2 | CASSLQGATEAFF | TGTGCCAGCAGTTTACAGGGGGCTACTGAAGCTTTCTTT
NA | TRBJ1-1 | NA | TRBV28 | CASSFSEASTEAFF | TGTGCCAGCAGTTTCAGTGAAGCGAGCACTGAAGCTTTCTTT
NA | TRBJ1-3 | TRBD1 | TRBV5-1 | CASSWGQGASGNTIYF | TGCGCCAGCAGCTGGGGACAGGGGGCCTCTGGAAACACCATATATTTT
NA | TRBJ1-1 | NA | TRBV5-4 | CASSSGGSWNTEAFF | TGTGCCAGCAGCTCCGGGGGGAGCTGGAACACTGAAGCTTTCTTT
NA | TRBJ1-2 | TRBD1 | TRBV9 | CASSPLTGGFTSNYGYTF | TGTGCCAGCAGCCCTCTTACAGGGGGCTTCACCTCTAACTATGGCTACACCTTC
NA | TRBJ1-1 | NA | TRBV18 | CASSPPVEAEAFF | TGTGCCAGCTCACCACCGGTCGAGGCTGAAGCTTTCTTT
NA | TRBJ2-3 | NA | TRBV21-1 | CASSKGRTRDLYTDTQYF | TGTGCCAGCAGCAAAGGGAGGACCCGGGACTTGTACACAGATACGCAGTATTTT
NA | TRBJ2-4 | NA | TRBV19 | CASSQSTMWGLKNIQYF | TGTGCCAGTAGTCAATCGACGATGTGGGGCTTAAAAAACATTCAGTACTTC
NA | TRBJ1-6 | TRBD1 | TRBV6-1 | CASSESAGQGSSPLHF | TGTGCCAGCAGTGAATCGGCGGGACAGGGGAGCTCACCCCTCCACTTT
NA | TRBJ2-3 | TRBD2 | TRBV7-2 | CASSLQAGGTDTQYF | TGTGCCAGCAGCTTACAAGCGGGGGGCACAGATACGCAGTATTTT
NA | TRBJ1-1 | NA | TRBV4-1 | CASSQDMGAPTEAFF | TGCGCCAGCAGCCAAGATATGGGAGCACCCACTGAAGCTTTCTTT
NA | TRBJ1-5 | NA | TRBV12-5 | CASGLTVSGPQHF | TGTGCTAGTGGTTTGACGGTTTCGGGGCCCCAGCATTTT
NA | TRBJ2-1 | NA | TRBV5-1 | CASSLRDIYNEQFF | TGCGCCAGCAGCTTGCGGGACATTTACAATGAGCAGTTCTTC
NA | TRBJ1-4 | TRBD1 | TRBV30 | CAWSVGGLDGEKLFF | TGTGCCTGGAGTGTAGGGGGCCTAGATGGAGAAAAACTGTTTTTT
NA | TRBJ2-7 | NA | TRBV5-1 | CASSSLSTRSYEQYF | TGCGCCAGCAGCTCCCTCTCCACTCGATCCTACGAGCAGTACTTC
once | TRBJ1-1 | NA | TRBV19 | CASDSGNLVSTEAFF | TGTGCCAGTGATAGCGGGAATTTGGTTTCCACTGAAGCTTTCTTT
once | TRBJ2-7 | NA | TRBV7-9 | CASSFTQGPHEQYF | TGTGCCAGCAGTTTTACCCAGGGGCCACACGAGCAGTACTTC
NA | TRBJ2-1 | TRBD1 | TRBV18 | CASSPPGQGLKGEQFF | TGTGCCAGCTCACCACCGGGACAGGGGTTAAAGGGTGAGCAGTTCTTC
once | TRBJ2-1 | TRBD2 | TRBV5-1 | CASRDSGAYNEQFF | TGCGCCAGCAGGGATAGCGGGGCCTACAATGAGCAGTTCTTC
NA | TRBJ1-5 | NA | TRBV30 | CAWTGYGSNQPQHF | TGTGCCTGGACAGGGTACGGTAGCAATCAGCCCCAGCATTTT
NA | TRBJ2-7 | TRBD2 | TRBV25-1 | CASSGGTSGISNEQYF | TGTGCCAGCAGTGGAGGGACTAGCGGGATTAGTAACGAGCAGTACTTC
NA | TRBJ2-5 | NA | TRBV18 | CASSPRVEGKETQYF | TGTGCCAGCTCACCACGGGTCGAGGGAAAAGAGACCCAGTACTTC
NA | TRBJ2-1 | TRBD1 | TRBV7-9 | CASSLALSGQLYNEQFF | TGTGCCAGCAGCTTAGCGCTCTCGGGACAGCTCTACAATGAGCAGTTCTTC
NA | TRBJ1-4 | TRBD1 | TRBV19 | CASSRGGVGDEKLFF | TGTGCCAGTAGTCGAGGGGGCGTCGGGGATGAAAAACTGTTTTTT
once | TRBJ1-5 | TRBD1 | TRBV6-6 | CASSRRTGGGQPQHF | TGTGCCAGCAGCCGAAGAACAGGGGGTGGCCAGCCCCAGCATTTT
NA | TRBJ1-4 | NA | TRBV6-5 | CASSYERAASGEKLFF | TGTGCCAGCAGTTACGAACGGGCCGCGTCGGGGGAAAAACTGTTTTTT